Sequencing of this T cell receptor beta chain was carried out in a study of T cells expressing NK-cell markers. Study at large: Sorted CD3+CD56-NKG2C+, CD3+CD56+NKG2C- and CD3+CD56+NKG2C+ T cells were the source of the TCR beta repertoires.

On this clonotype itself: Its antigen is not identified.

Findings and caveats of the study: Topping the CD3+CD56-NKG2C+ fraction as well were these clonotypes, in a few donors.

CDR3 length: 11 residues. Per germline, CDR1 ENHRY and CDR2 SYGVKD. The authors made TCR beta cDNA libraries by 5'RACE template switching. This switching added a universal primer site and UMIs. TCRdb re-analyzed the 5' RACE reads; it lists each CDR3 protein once, without DNA. The listing contains 550,000 to 600,000 distinct CDR3 sequences. The material sequenced was blood T cells: a sorted CD56 or NKG2C T cell subset, CD4+ or CD8+ T cells, or bulk PBMC T cells (not recorded which). This TCR was recovered from a man between 18 and 29 years old in good health. The V call is TRBV10-3, the J call TRBJ1-1; without DNA, the TCRdb call of TRBD1 cannot be checked. The CDR3 reads CATSPGTEAFF.